Listed below are T cell receptor beta chains from one sample, sequenced in a study of cytomegalovirus exposure and HLA in healthy donors. Sequenced by immunoSEQ multiplex PCR; TCRdb stores in-frame clones only, minus some. The sample has 170,000 or so clones, 70% to 80% seen once. Sequencing used PBMCs. Source of these receptors: a middle-aged woman in good health and CMV-seronegative. Both conserved end residues are part of each CDR3. The D gene is left open where the match is weak. Clone size appears in some rows only: once, few, many, or a class for an expanded clone.

>.|.|TRBV15|TRBJ2-1
CATSRRGGYNEQFF
TGTGCCACCAGCAGGAGGGGGGGATACAATGAGCAGTTCTTC
>once|.|TRBV30|TRBJ1-5
CAWSVGENQPQHF
TGTGCCTGGAGTGTAGGAGAGAATCAGCCCCAGCATTTT
>few|.|TRBV7-9|TRBJ2-2
CASSLANRAAGELFF
TGTGCCAGCAGCTTAGCTAACAGAGCAGCCGGGGAGCTGTTTTTT
>.|.|TRBV7-9|TRBJ2-7
CASSPTGGGLSYEQYF
TGTGCCAGCAGCCCGACGGGCGGGGGCCTCTCCTACGAGCAGTACTTC
>.|TRBD2|TRBV5-1|TRBJ2-5
CASSLAASGRSETQYF
TGCGCCAGCAGCTTGGCGGCTAGCGGGAGATCGGAGACCCAGTACTTC
>.|.|TRBV11-2|TRBJ2-7
CASSNLRTSYEQYF
TGTGCCAGCAGCAACCTGAGGACAAGCTACGAGCAGTACTTC
>.|TRBD1|TRBV27|TRBJ1-1
CASSLDRGRPHEAFF
TGTGCCAGCAGTTTAGACAGGGGGCGCCCCCATGAAGCTTTCTTT
>.|TRBD1|TRBV6-4|TRBJ1-1
CASSTTGVNTEAFF
TGTGCCAGCAGCACGACAGGGGTGAACACTGAAGCTTTCTTT
>.|.|TRBV11-3|TRBJ2-7
CASSLDSDEQYF
TGTGCCAGCAGCTTAGATTCCGACGAGCAGTACTTC
>.|.|TRBV4-2|TRBJ1-5
CASSQDRGGGNQPQHF
TGTGCCAGCAGCCAAGATCGAGGGGGAGGGAATCAGCCCCAGCATTTT
>few|.|TRBV5-4|TRBJ2-2
CASSLESRIAGELFF
TGTGCCAGCAGCTTGGAATCCAGGATAGCCGGGGAGCTGTTTTTT
>.|TRBD1|TRBV9|TRBJ1-2
CASSRTGQGVGYTF
TGTGCCAGCAGTCGGACCGGACAGGGTGTAGGCTACACCTTC
>.|TRBD2|TRBV7-9|TRBJ2-1
CASSLGTSDEQFF
TGTGCCAGCAGCTTAGGGACTAGTGACGAGCAGTTCTTC
>.|.|TRBV5-1|TRBJ1-2
CASSLAGRNDGYTF
TGCGCCAGCAGCTTGGCGGGGAGGAATGATGGCTACACCTTC
>.|.|TRBV5-6|TRBJ2-1
CASSLNRGSSYNEQFF
TGTGCCAGCAGCCTTAATCGGGGGAGCTCCTACAATGAGCAGTTCTTC
>once|.|TRBV28|TRBJ2-7
CASSLYGSAYTYEQYF
TGTGCCAGCAGTTTATATGGCAGCGCCTACACCTACGAGCAGTACTTC
>.|.|TRBV9|TRBJ1-2
CASSAGNYGYTF
TGTGCCAGCAGCGCGGGTAACTATGGCTACACCTTC
>once|.|TRBV13|TRBJ2-1
CASSSRERYNEQFF
TGTGCCAGCAGCTCCCGAGAGCGATACAATGAGCAGTTCTTC
>few|.|TRBV30|TRBJ1-1
CAWTFRGYTEAFF
TGTGCCTGGACTTTTCGGGGATACACTGAAGCTTTCTTT
>.|.|TRBV2|TRBJ1-1
CASSVTGRAFF
TGTGCCAGCAGTGTTACCGGGAGGGCTTTCTTT
>.|TRBD2|TRBV7-2|TRBJ2-3
CASSLGPGGWTDTQYF
TGTGCCAGCAGCTTAGGGCCGGGAGGTTGGACAGATACGCAGTATTTT
>.|TRBD1|TRBV28|TRBJ2-2
CASSLPTGGPTGELFF
TGTGCCAGCAGTTTACCTACAGGGGGCCCCACCGGGGAGCTGTTTTTT
>.|TRBD1|TRBV6-1|TRBJ2-3
CASSGGQGNTDTQYF
TGTGCCAGCAGTGGGGGACAGGGGAACACAGATACGCAGTATTTT
>.|.|TRBV28|TRBJ1-1
CASRWGGTNTEAFF
TGTGCCAGCCGTTGGGGAGGAACGAACACTGAAGCTTTCTTT
>.|TRBD1|TRBV7-8|TRBJ2-7
CASSYGQEVSYEQYF
TGTGCCAGCAGCTACGGACAGGAGGTCTCCTACGAGCAGTACTTC
>.|.|TRBV2|TRBJ2-3
CASRGHFRPAGTDTQYF
TGTGCCAGCAGGGGACATTTTCGGCCGGCGGGCACAGATACGCAGTATTTT
>.|TRBD1|TRBV19|TRBJ1-1
CASSIEQGVEAFF
TGTGCCAGTAGTATAGAACAGGGGGTTGAAGCTTTCTTT
>few|.|TRBV5-1|TRBJ2-7
CASSITELTYEQYF
TGCGCCAGCAGTATTACAGAGCTAACCTACGAGCAGTACTTC
>.|TRBD2|TRBV9|TRBJ2-1
CASSVVELGAGVNEQFF
TGTGCCAGCAGCGTAGTGGAATTGGGAGCGGGAGTCAATGAGCAGTTCTTC
>.|.|TRBV10-3|TRBJ1-4
CAISEYQGSNEKLFF
TGTGCCATCAGTGAATATCAGGGTAGTAATGAAAAACTGTTTTTT
>.|TRBD1|TRBV5-1|TRBJ2-2
CASSSGQGDITGELFF
TGCGCCAGCAGCTCCGGACAGGGGGACATCACCGGGGAGCTGTTTTTT
>.|TRBD1|TRBV4-3|TRBJ2-7
CASSQDPQGEYEQYF
TGCGCCAGCAGCCAAGATCCCCAGGGGGAATACGAGCAGTACTTC
>.|TRBD1|TRBV9|TRBJ1-2
CASSEDREGYGYTF
TGTGCCAGCAGCGAGGACAGGGAGGGGTATGGCTACACCTTC
>.|.|TRBV28|TRBJ2-1
CAIHGGGTNYNEQFF
TGTGCCATCCACGGTGGGGGGACGAATTACAATGAGCAGTTCTTC
>.|.|TRBV27|TRBJ2-5
CASSLSPRKGGLRVETQYF
TGTGCCAGCAGTTTATCGCCCCGGAAGGGAGGACTCCGGGTAGAGACCCAGTACTTC
>.|.|TRBV5-1|TRBJ2-6
CASSPGANVLTF
TGCGCCAGCAGCCCGGGGGCCAACGTCCTGACTTTC
>few|.|TRBV19|TRBJ2-5
CASSGQLTTQYF
TGTGCCAGTAGTGGGCAGCTTACGACCCAGTACTTC
>.|.|TRBV7-8|TRBJ1-5
CASSLRDGLNQPQHF
TGTGCCAGCAGCCTTAGGGACGGACTAAATCAGCCCCAGCATTTT
>.|.|TRBV19|TRBJ1-5
CASSIGPKEGPNQPQHF
TGTGCCAGTAGTATAGGCCCCAAGGAGGGTCCCAATCAGCCCCAGCATTTT
>.|TRBD1|TRBV19|TRBJ2-6
CASSDRGLTGANVLTF
TGTGCCAGTAGCGACAGGGGGCTGACTGGGGCCAACGTCCTGACTTTC